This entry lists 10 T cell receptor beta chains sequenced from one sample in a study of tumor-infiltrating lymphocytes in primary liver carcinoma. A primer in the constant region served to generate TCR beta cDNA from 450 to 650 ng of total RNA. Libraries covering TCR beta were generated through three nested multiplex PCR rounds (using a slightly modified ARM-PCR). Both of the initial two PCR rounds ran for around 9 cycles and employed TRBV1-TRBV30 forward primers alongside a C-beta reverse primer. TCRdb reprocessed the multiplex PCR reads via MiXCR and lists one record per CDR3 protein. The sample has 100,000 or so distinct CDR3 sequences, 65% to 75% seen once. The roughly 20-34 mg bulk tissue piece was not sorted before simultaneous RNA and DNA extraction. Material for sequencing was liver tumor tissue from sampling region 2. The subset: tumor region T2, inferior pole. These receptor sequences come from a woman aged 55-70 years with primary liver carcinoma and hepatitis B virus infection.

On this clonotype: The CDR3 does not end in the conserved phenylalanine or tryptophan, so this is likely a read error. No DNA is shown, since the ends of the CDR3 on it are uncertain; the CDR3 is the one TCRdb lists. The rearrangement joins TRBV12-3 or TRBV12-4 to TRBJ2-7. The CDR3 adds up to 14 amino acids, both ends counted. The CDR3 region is CASTSDAGSYEQYR.

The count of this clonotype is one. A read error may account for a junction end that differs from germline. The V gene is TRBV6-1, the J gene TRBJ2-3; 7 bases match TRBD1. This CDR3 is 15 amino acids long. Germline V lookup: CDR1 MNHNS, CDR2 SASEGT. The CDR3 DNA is TGTGCCGGCAGAATAGGTGACAGGGTTACAGATACGCAGTATTTT. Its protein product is CAGRIGDRVTDTQYF.

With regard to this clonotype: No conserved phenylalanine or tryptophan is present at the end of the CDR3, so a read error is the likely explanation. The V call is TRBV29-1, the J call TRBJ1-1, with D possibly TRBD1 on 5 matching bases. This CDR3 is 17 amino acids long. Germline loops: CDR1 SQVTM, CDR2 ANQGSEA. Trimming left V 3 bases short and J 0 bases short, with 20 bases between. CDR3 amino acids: CSVDREGPTVMNTEAFI. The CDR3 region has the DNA TGCAGCGTTGACAGGGAGGGGCCGACGGTCATGAACACTGAAGCTTTCATT.

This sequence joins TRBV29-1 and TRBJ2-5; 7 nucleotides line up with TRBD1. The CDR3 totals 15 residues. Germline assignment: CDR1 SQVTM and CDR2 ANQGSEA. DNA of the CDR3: TGCAGTGTTAAAGGGGGTACAGGGGAACAAGAGACCCAGTACTTC. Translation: CSVKGGTGEQETQYF. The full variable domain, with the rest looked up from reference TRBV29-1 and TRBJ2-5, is SAVISQKPSRDICQRGTSLTIQCQVDSQVTMMFWYRQQPGQSLTLIATANQGSEATYESGFVIDKFPISRPNLTFSTLTVSNMSPEDSSIYLCSVKGGTGEQETQYFGPGTRLLVL.

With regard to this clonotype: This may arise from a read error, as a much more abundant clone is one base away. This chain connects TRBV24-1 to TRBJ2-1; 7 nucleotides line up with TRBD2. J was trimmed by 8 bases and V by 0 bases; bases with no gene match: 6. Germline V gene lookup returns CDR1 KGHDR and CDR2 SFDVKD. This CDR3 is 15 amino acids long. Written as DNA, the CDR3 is TGTGCCACCAGTGATTTGAGCGGGAAGTACGATGAGCAGTTCTTC. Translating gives CATSDLSGKYDEQFF.

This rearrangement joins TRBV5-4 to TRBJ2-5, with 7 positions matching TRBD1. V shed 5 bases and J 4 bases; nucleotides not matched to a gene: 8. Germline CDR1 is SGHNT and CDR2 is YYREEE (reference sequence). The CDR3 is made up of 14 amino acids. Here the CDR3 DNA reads TGTGCCAGCAGTCAACGGACAGGTGTAGAGACCCAGTACTTC. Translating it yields CASSQRTGVETQYF.

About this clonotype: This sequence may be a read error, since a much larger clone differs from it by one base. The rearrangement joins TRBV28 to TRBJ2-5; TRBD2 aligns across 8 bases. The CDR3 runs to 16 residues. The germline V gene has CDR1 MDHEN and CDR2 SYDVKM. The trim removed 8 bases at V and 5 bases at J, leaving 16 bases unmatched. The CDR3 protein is CASRRTSTTSGETQYF. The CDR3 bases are TGTGCCAGCCGGAGGACTAGCACAACTTCAGGGGAGACCCAGTACTTC.

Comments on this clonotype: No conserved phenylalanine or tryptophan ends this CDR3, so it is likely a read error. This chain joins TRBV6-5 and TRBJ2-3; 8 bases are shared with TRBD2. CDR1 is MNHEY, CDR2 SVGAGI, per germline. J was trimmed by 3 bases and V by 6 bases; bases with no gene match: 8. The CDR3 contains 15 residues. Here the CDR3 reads CASRSSGSGTDTQYY. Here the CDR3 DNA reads TGTGCCAGCAGATCCAGCGGGAGTGGGACAGATACGCAGTATTAT.

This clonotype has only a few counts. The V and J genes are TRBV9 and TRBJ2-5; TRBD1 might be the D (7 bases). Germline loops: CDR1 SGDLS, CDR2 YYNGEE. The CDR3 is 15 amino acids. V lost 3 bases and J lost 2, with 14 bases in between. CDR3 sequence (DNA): TGTGCCAGCAGCGGAGGGGGCAGCGGGCAAGAGACCCAGTACTTC. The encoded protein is CASSGGGSGQETQYF.

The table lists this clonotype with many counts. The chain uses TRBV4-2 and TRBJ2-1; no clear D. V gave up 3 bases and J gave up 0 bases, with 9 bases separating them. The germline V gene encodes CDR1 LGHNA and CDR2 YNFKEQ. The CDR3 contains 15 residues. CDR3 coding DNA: TGTGCCAGCAGCCAGAATCTTCGCTCCTACAATGAGCAGTTCTTC. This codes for CASSQNLRSYNEQFF.